Listed here is a single TCR beta chain. Its specificity is unknown. The data are from a study of cytomegalovirus exposure and HLA in healthy donors. 60 Vbeta and 13 Jbeta primers were used in PCR. Only in-frame clones appear in the TCRdb table, and some are missing; sequencing was by immunoSEQ multiplex PCR. Of about 160,000 clones listed, 75% to 90% are singletons. Study results and limitations: When analyzed later, the rates of TCR association showed variation by HLA locus, with DRB1 the most and HLA-C the fewest.

This CDR3 region has 14 residues. The V and J ends lost 3 bases and 3 bases respectively, with 13 bases between them. Looked up from germline, CDR1 is SGHDT and CDR2 is YYEEEE. The chain employs TRBV5-6 and TRBJ2-7, with D maybe TRBD2 (6 bases). This sequence was found in a woman aged 18-29 years in good health and CMV-seronegative. Material: PBMCs. The CDR3 here is CASSSSVYYYEQYF. The CDR3 region has the DNA TGTGCCAGCAGCTCTAGCGTTTATTACTACGAGCAGTACTTC.